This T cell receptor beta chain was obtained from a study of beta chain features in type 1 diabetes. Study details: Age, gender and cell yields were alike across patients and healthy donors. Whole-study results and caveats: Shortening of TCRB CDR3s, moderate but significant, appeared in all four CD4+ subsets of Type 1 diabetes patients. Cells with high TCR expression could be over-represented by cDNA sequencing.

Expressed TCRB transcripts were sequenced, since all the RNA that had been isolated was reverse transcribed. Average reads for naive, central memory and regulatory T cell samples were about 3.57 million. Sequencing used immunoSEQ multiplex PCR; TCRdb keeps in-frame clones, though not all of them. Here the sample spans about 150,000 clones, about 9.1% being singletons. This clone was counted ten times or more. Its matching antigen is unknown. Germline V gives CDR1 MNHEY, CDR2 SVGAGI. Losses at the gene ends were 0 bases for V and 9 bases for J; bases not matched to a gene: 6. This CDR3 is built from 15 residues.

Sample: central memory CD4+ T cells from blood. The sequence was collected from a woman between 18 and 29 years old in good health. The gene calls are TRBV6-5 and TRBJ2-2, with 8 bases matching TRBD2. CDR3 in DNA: TGTGCCAGCAGTTACTCGGGACTAGTGACCTGGGAGCTGTTTTTT. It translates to CASSYSGLVTWELFF.